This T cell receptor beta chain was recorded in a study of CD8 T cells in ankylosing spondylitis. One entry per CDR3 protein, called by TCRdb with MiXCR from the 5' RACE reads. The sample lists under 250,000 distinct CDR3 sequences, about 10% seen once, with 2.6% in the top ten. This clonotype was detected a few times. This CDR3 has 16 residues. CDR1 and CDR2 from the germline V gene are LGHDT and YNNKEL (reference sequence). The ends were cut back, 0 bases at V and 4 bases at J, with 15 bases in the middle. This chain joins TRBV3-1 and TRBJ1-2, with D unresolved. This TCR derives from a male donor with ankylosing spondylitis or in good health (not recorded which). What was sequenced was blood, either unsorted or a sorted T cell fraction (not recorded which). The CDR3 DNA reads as TGTGCCAGCAGCCAAGATTCGCAGCTACCTTTCTATGGCTACACCTTC. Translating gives CASSQDSQLPFYGYTF. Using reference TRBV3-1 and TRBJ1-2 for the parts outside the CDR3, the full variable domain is DTAVSQTPKYLVTQMGNDKSIKCEQNLGHDTMYWYKQDSKKFLKIMFSYNNKELIINETVPNRFSPKSPDKAHLNLHINSLELGDSAVYFCASSQDSQLPFYGYTFGSGTRLTVV.